This T cell receptor beta chain was sequenced during a study of identical twins. Findings and caveats of the study: Rather than following the same donors, the conclusions depended on cross-sectional statistical analysis.

Template switching added a universal primer binding site, and final cDNA carried unique molecular identifiers. A single record per CDR3 protein comes from TCRdb applying MiXCR to the 5' RACE reads. Of around 340,000 distinct CDR3 sequences in the sample, around 9.7% were seen once. This clonotype was seen a handful of times. The antigen remains unidentified. Sequenced material: naive T cells sorted from blood. The origin of this receptor is a woman in her forties or fifties in good health.

The CDR3 here is CASRDDGDQETQYF. The CDR3 nucleotides are TGTGCCAGCAGGGATGACGGTGACCAAGAGACCCAGTACTTC. The chain links TRBV28 to TRBJ2-5; D gene ambiguous. The germline CDR1 and CDR2 sequences are MDHEN and SYDVKM. The CDR3 loop spans 14 amino acids. Trimming took 6 bases from V and 0 from J, leaving 11 bases between them.